This is a list of T cell receptor beta chains from one sample in a study of sequential checkpoint blockade in melanoma. The protocol was immunoSEQ multiplex PCR, while the TCRdb copy is restricted to in-frame clones and leaves out a portion. The sample has 7,500 to 8,500 clones; 23% are singletons. The sample consisted of tumor tissue (inferred from file names), taken from a patient given nivolumab and ipilimumab in sequence. The receptors were sampled from a human donor with melanoma. CDR3s leave out the opening cysteine and the closing phenylalanine or tryptophan. A D gene is named only where the DNA matches it firmly.

D,J,V,CDR3
TRBD1,TRBJ1-1,TRBV6-8,ASSWDTGVGSEAF
TRBD2,TRBJ2-2,TRBV28,ASRTSGYSPGDTGELF
-,TRBJ2-7,TRBV6-8,ASSYSKLRGYEQY
TRBD2,TRBJ2-1,TRBV4-1,ASSRSGGAADNEQF
-,TRBJ1-5,TRBV19,ASSSQTGGDNQPQH
-,TRBJ2-7,TRBV1,TSSQDEVGGAYEQY
TRBD1,TRBJ2-6,TRBV9,ASSVRGTVSGANVLT
-,TRBJ2-1,TRBV11-3,ASSLDGGQTYNEQF
-,TRBJ2-5,TRBV6-8,ASSYDQDALETQY
-,TRBJ2-5,TRBV5-1,ASSLGIGGKTQY
TRBD2,TRBJ2-3,TRBV6-8,ASMYTAGGSDTQY
TRBD1,TRBJ1-1,TRBV9,ASSEPGGNTEAF
-,TRBJ2-7,TRBV18,ASSQGTRTITYEQY
-,TRBJ2-7,TRBV11-3,ASSLDRGVGYEQY
-,TRBJ2-1,TRBV6-7,ASSGSYNEQF
-,TRBJ2-3,TRBV11-3,ASSSLGGMDTQY
-,TRBJ2-1,TRBV29-1,SVDFGPSSYNEQF
TRBD2,TRBJ2-7,TRBV11-3,ASSLEFGTSGKNEQY
-,TRBJ2-1,TRBV7-2,ASTSGLNNEQF
TRBD2,TRBJ2-5,TRBV28,ASSLWTSGSVEETQY
TRBD1,TRBJ2-7,TRBV29-1,SVARQGRFGTYEQY
-,TRBJ2-5,TRBV11-3,ASRNLGVQETQY
-,TRBJ2-5,TRBV11-3,ASSLARPQQTQY
TRBD2,TRBJ2-1,TRBV9,ASSSRTSAVGNEQF
TRBD1,TRBJ1-1,TRBV6-8,ASKGTGVTEAF
TRBD2,TRBJ2-3,TRBV11-3,ASSLILAGGTDTQY
-,TRBJ2-2,TRBV6-8,ASSTYLAGELF
TRBD2,TRBJ2-2,TRBV6-8,ASSYASGRAGSGELF
-,TRBJ1-1,TRBV6-8,ATGPGWDTEAF
-,TRBJ2-7,TRBV12-2,ASTWGQGDYEQY
-,TRBJ2-3,TRBV30,AWSVAGGTDTQY
-,TRBJ2-1,TRBV11-3,ASSTGQPYNEQF
-,TRBJ1-5,TRBV28,ASSLLGREPQH
TRBD1,TRBJ2-2,TRBV5-1,ASIFGQGTGELF
-,TRBJ2-1,TRBV15,ATSSGNSLGLEQF
-,TRBJ2-7,TRBV28,ASSLSQGGGTYEQY
TRBD2,TRBJ2-7,TRBV6-8,ASSYIPSGRVYEQY
TRBD1,TRBJ1-1,TRBV11-3,ASSPGTGVVTEAF
-,TRBJ1-6,TRBV18,ASSPAGPAIDSPLH
TRBD2,TRBJ2-1,TRBV6-1,ASSEVGLAGEQF
TRBD1,TRBJ2-7,TRBV30,AWSTGTGYYEQY
TRBD2,TRBJ2-7,TRBV29-1,SVRGTSGSSEQY
TRBD2,TRBJ2-1,TRBV11-3,ASSLDGTSGVREQF
-,TRBJ2-2,TRBV5-1,ASSLAGPTNTGELF
-,TRBJ1-2,TRBV18,ASSPGDSRGYT
-,TRBJ1-5,TRBV6-8,ASSPGSWRGGNQPQH
-,TRBJ1-2,TRBV6-8,ASSYSKQRGYT
TRBD1,TRBJ1-2,TRBV4-1,ASSHPDRTDYGYT
-,TRBJ1-4,TRBV19,ASRKTPSPEKLF
-,TRBJ1-3,TRBV11-3,ASSETGTSGNTIY
TRBD2,TRBJ2-1,TRBV7-2,ASSLGTSGRDNEQF
-,TRBJ1-3,TRBV11-3,ASSLGISGNTIY
TRBD1,TRBJ2-7,TRBV29-1,SISRGTYEQY